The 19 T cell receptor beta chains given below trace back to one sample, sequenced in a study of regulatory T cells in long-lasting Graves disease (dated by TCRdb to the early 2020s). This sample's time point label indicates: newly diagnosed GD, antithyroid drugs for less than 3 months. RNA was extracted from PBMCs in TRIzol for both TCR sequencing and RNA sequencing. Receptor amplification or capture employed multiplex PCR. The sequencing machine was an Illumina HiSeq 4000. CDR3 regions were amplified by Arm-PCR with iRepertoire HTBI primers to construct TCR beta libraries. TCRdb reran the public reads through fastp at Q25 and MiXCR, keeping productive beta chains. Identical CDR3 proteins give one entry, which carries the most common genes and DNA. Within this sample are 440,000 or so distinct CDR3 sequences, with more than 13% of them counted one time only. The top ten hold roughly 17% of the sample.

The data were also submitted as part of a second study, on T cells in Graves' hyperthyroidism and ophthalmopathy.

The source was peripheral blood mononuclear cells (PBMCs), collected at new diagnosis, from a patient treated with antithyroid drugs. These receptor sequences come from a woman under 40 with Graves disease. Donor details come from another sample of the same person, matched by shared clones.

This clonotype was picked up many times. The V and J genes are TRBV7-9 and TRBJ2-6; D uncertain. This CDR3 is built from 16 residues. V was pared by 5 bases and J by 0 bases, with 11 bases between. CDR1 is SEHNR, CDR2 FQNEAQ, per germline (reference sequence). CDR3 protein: CASSPKVTSGANVLTF. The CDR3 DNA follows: TGTGCCAGCAGCCCTAAGGTGACCTCTGGGGCCAACGTCCTGACTTTC.

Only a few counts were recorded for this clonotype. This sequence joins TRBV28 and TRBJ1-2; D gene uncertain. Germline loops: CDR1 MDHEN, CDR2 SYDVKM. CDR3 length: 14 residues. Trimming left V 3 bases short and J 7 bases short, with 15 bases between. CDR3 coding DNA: TGTGCCAGCAGTTTCTCTGGACCCCGTCGTGGCTACACCTTC. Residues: CASSFSGPRRGYTF.

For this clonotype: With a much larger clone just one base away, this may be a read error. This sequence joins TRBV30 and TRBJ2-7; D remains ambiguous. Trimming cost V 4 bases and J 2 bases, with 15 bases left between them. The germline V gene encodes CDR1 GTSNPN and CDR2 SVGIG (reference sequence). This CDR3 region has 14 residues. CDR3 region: CAWKLGGIAYEQYF. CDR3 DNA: TGTGCCTGGAAGCTGGGCGGAATAGCCTACGAGCAGTACTTC.

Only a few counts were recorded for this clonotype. The chain's CDR3 is CASSFSEGLVAYGYTF. CDR3 sequence (DNA): TGTGCCAGCAGCTTTTCGGAAGGACTCGTCGCCTATGGCTACACCTTC. V is TRBV7-9 and J is TRBJ1-2; the D is unclear. Between the trimmed V and J ends, which lost 3 bases and 4 bases, there was a span of 18 bases. Germline CDR1 reads SEHNR; CDR2 reads FQNEAQ (reference sequence). This CDR3 region has 16 residues.

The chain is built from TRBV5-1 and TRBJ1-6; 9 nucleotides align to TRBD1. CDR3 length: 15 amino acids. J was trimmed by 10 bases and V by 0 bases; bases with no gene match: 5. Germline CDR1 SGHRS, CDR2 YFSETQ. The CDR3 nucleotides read TGCGCCAGCAGCTTGGAGACAGGGGGTTTATCACCCCTCCACTTT. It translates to CASSLETGGLSPLHF. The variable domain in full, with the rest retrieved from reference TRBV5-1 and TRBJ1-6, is KAGVTQTPRYLIKTRGQQVTLSCSPISGHRSVSWYQQTPGQGLQFLFEYFSETQRNKGNFPGRFSGRQFSNSRSEMNVSTLELGDSALYLCASSLETGGLSPLHFGNGTRLTVT.

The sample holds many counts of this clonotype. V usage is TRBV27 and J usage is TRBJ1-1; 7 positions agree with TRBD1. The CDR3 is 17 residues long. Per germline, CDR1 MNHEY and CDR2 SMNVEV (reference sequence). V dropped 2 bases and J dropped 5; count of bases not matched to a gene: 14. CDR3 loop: CASSLTQRQQGMTEAFF. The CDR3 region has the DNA TGTGCCAGCAGTTTAACGCAGCGTCAACAGGGGATGACTGAAGCTTTCTTT.

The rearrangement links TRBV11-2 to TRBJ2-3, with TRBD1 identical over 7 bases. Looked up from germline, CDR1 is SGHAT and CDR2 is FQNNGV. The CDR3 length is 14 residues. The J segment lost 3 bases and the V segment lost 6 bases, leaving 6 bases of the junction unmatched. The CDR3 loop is CASRHDRATDTQYF. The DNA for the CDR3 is TGTGCCAGCAGACACGACAGGGCGACAGATACGCAGTATTTT.

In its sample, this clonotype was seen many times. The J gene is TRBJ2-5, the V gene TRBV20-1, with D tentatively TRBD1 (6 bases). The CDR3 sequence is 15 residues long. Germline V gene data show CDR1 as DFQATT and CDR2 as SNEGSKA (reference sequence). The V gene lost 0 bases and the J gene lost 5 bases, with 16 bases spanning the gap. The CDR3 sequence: CSARDVGGWWETQYF. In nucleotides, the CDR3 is TGCAGTGCTAGAGATGTAGGGGGTTGGTGGGAGACCCAGTACTTC.

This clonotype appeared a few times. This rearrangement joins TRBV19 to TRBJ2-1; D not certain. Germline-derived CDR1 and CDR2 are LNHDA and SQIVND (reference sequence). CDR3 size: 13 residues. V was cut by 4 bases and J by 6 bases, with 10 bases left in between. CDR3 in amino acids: CASSNRWGNEQFF. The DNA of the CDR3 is TGTGCCAGTAGTAACCGGTGGGGCAATGAGCAGTTCTTC.

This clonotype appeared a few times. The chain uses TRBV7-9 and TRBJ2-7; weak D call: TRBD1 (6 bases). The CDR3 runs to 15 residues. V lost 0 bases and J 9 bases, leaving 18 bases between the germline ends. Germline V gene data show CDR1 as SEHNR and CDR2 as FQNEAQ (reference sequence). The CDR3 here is CASSLAGGRAGMQYF. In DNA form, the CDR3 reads TGTGCCAGCAGCTTAGCAGGGGGTAGGGCCGGGATGCAGTACTTC.

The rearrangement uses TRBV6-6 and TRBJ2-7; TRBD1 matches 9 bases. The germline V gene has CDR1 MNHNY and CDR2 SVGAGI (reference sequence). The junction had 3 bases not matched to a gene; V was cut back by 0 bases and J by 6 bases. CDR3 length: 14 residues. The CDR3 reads CASSYSGQGGEQYF. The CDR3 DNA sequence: TGTGCCAGCAGTTACTCGGGACAGGGAGGCGAGCAGTACTTC.

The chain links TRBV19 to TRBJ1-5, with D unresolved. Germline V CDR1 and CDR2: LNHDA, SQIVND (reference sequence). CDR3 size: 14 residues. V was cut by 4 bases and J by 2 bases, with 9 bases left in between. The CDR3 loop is CASSKEDGNQPQHF. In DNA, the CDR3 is TGTGCCAGTAGTAAGGAGGATGGCAATCAGCCCCAGCATTTT.

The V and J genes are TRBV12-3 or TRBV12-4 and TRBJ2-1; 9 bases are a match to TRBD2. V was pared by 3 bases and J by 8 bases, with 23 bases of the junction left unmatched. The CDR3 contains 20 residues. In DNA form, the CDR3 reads TGTGCCAGCAGTTTGAGGAGTGGAACGGGCGGGAGGGTTCCACGTTATGAGCAGTTCTTC. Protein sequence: CASSLRSGTGGRVPRYEQFF.

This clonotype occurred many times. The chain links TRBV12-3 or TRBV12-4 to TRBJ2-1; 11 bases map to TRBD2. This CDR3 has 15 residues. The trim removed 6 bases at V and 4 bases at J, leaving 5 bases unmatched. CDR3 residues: CASSSGTSGYNEQFF. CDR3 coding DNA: TGTGCCAGCAGCTCGGGGACTAGCGGATACAATGAGCAGTTCTTC.

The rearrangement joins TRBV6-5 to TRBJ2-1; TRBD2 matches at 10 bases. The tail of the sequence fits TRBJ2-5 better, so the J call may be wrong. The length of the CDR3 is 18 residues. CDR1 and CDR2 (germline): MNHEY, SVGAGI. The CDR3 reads CASSYSVSGRAGLETQYF. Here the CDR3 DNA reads TGTGCCAGCAGTTACTCGGTGAGCGGGAGGGCCGGATTAGAGACCCAGTACTTC.

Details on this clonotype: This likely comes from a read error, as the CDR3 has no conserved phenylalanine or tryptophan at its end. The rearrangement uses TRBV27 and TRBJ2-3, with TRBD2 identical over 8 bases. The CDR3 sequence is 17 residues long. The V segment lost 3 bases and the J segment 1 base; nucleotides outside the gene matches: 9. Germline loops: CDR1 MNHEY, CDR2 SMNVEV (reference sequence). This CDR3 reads CASSFGLAWTGTDTQYL. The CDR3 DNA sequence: TGTGCCAGCAGTTTCGGACTAGCTTGGACGGGCACAGATACGCAGTATTTA.

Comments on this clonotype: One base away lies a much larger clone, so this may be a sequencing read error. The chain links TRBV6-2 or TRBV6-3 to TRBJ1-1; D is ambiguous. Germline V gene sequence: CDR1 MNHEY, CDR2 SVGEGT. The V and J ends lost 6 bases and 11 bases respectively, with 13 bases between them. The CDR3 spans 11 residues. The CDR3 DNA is TGTGCCAGCAGGATCAATGAGGAGGCTTTCTTT. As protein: CASRINEEAFF.

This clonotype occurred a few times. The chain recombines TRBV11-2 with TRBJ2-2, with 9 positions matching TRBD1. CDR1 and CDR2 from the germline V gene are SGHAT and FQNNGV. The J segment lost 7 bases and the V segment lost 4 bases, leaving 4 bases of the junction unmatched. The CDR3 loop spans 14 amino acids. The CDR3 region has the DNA TGTGCCAGCAGCTCGGGACAGGGAGTCGGGGAGCTGTTTTTT. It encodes CASSSGQGVGELFF.

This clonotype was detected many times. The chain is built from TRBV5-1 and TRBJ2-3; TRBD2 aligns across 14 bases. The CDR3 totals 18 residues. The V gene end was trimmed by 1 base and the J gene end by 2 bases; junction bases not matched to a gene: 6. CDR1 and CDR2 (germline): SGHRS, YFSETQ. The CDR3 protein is CASSLPGTSGRNTDTQYF. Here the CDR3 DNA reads TGCGCCAGCAGCTTGCCCGGGACTAGCGGGAGAAACACAGATACGCAGTATTTT.